This T cell receptor beta chain was identified in a study of control samples from healthy donors and cancer patients. Comments on this clone: An end of the junction does not agree with germline; a read error may underlie this.

Using immunoSEQ multiplex PCR, the repertoire was profiled, and TCRdb retains in-frame clones only, with some absent. The sample carries 70,000 to 85,000 clones, 75% to 85% recorded once. The sequenced sample was PBMCs. The sequence was collected from a man between 60 and 70 years old with head and neck cancer.

CDR3 DNA: TGTGCCAGCAGTGAGCAAGCGGGGTCACCGCTCCACTTT. This encodes CASSEQAGSPLHF. This chain joins TRBV6-1 and TRBJ1-6, with D unclear. In germline, CDR1 is MNHNS, CDR2 SASEGT. The CDR3 spans 13 residues.